Listed here is a single T cell receptor (beta chain). These data are taken from a study of T-cell reconstitution after alpha-beta-depleted transplantation in children. V lost 3 bases and J lost 3, with 12 bases in between. The CDR3 totals 14 residues. For TCRbeta, the library was prepared with unique molecular identifiers. TCRdb reprocessed the PCR reads via MiXCR and lists one record per CDR3 protein. This sample has hundreds of thousands of distinct CDR3 sequences, with roughly 33% found just once. J is TRBJ2-7 and V is TRBV12-3 or TRBV12-4, with a weak D call TRBD1 (6 bases). Specimen: PBMCs from the stem cell graft donor, collected from the stem cell graft. The sequence came from a human donor who donated a stem cell graft to a child with aplastic anemia. CDR3 protein: CASSFGTGIYEQYV. CDR3 nucleotide sequence: TGTGCCAGCAGTTTTGGAACAGGGATCTACGAGCAGTACGTC.